A selection of T cell receptor beta chains follows, all from one sample in a study of identical twins. One entry per CDR3 protein results from TCRdb running MiXCR on the 5' RACE reads. This sample has some 1,700,000 distinct CDR3 sequences, with under 35% found just once. The sample taken for sequencing was cord blood. Receptors originate from a newborn girl in good health. The CDR3 runs from the conserved cysteine through the conserved F or W. D genes are given only for firm matches. Clone size is given for some rows only: seen once, a few or many times, or a class if the clone is expanded.

D gene	V gene	J gene	clone size	CDR3 length	CDR3 DNA	CDR3 protein
TRBD2	TRBV5-5	TRBJ2-1	NA	17	TGTGCCAGCAGCTTGGGTAGCGGGGGCCCCTTCGACAATGAGCAGTTCTTC	CASSLGSGGPFDNEQFF
TRBD2	TRBV20-1	TRBJ2-1	NA	17	TGCAGTGCTCGATCCTACCTTGGCGGGAGAGGCTCTGATGAGCAGTTCTTC	CSARSYLGGRGSDEQFF
NA	TRBV7-2	TRBJ2-7	NA	14	TGTGCCAGCCTCGTCGGAGACTCGACCTACGAGCAGTACTTC	CASLVGDSTYEQYF
NA	TRBV20-1	TRBJ1-2	NA	13	TGCAGTGCTAGAGATGGGCTCCCCTATGGCTACACCTTC	CSARDGLPYGYTF
TRBD1	TRBV5-1	TRBJ1-4	NA	16	TGCGCCAGCAGCCTTGGCTACTCAGGGGGAGAGGGGAAACTGTTTTTT	CASSLGYSGGEGKLFF
NA	TRBV20-1	TRBJ2-7	many	11	TGCAGTGCTAGCAGAACCTACGAGCAGTACTTC	CSASRTYEQYF
TRBD2	TRBV27	TRBJ2-3	NA	17	TGTGCCAGCAGAACTCAACCGGGGGGTATACTTACGGATACGCAGTATTTT	CASRTQPGGILTDTQYF
NA	TRBV27	TRBJ1-2	NA	14	NA	CASSFGLGNYGCTF
NA	TRBV25-1	TRBJ2-2	NA	13	TGTGCCAGCAGATCCAACAGCACCGGGGAGCTGTTTTTT	CASRSNSTGELFF
NA	TRBV2	TRBJ2-7	NA	13	TGTGCCAGCAGTGAAACGTTCACCTACGAGCAGTACTTC	CASSETFTYEQYF
TRBD1	TRBV20-1	TRBJ1-2	NA	14	TGCAGTGCTAGCGACAGGGGGCCCTACTATGGCTACACCTTC	CSASDRGPYYGYTF
NA	TRBV20-1	TRBJ2-3	NA	15	TGCAGTGCTAGAGACCTATCTAGGTACACAGATACGCAGTATTTT	CSARDLSRYTDTQYF
NA	TRBV4-2	TRBJ2-2	NA	15	TGTGCCAGCAGCCAGCAGGGTACTGACACCGGGGAGCTGTTTTTT	CASSQQGTDTGELFF
TRBD2	TRBV2	TRBJ2-1	NA	16	TGTGCCAGCAGTGGCCCCAGGGCTAGCGGAAACAATGAGCAGTTCTTC	CASSGPRASGNNEQFF
TRBD2	TRBV4-1	TRBJ2-5	few	18	TGCGCCAGCAGCCAAGGATTTTACGGGAGGGAAAAGAGTTGGACCCAGTACTTC	CASSQGFYGREKSWTQYF
TRBD1	TRBV20-1	TRBJ1-2	NA	15	TGCAGTGCTGATCAACAGGGGAGCGGATACTATGGCTACACCTTC	CSADQQGSGYYGYTF